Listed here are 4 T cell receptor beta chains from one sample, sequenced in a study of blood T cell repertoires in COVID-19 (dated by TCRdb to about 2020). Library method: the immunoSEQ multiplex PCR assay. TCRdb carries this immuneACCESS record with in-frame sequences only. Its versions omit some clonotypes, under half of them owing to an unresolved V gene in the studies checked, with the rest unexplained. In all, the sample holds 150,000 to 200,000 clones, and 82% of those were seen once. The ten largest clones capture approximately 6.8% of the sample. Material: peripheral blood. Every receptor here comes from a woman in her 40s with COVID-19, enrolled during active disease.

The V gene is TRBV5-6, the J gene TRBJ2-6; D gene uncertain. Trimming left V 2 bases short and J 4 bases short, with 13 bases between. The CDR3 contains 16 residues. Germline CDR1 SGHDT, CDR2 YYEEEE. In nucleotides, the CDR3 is TGTGCCAGCAGCTTCGTGGGCGAAACCGGGGCCAACGTCCTGACTTTC. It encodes CASSFVGETGANVLTF.

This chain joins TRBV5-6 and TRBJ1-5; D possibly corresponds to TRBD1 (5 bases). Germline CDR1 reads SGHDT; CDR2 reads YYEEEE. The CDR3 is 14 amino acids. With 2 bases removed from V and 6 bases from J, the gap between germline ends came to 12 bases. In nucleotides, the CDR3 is TGTGCCAGCAGCTTTACAGGAGGGAGTCAGCCCCAGCATTTT. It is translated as CASSFTGGSQPQHF.

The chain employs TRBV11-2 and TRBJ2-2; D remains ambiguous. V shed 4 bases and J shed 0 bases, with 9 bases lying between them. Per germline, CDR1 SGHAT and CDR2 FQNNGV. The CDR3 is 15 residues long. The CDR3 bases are TGTGCCAGCAGCTACCTACCTGCGAACACCGGGGAGCTGTTTTTT. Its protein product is CASSYLPANTGELFF. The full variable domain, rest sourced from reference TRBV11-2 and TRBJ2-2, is EAGVAQSPRYKIIEKRQSVAFWCNPISGHATLYWYQQILGQGPKLLIQFQNNGVVDDSQLPKDRFSAERLKGVDSTLKIQPAKLEDSAVYLCASSYLPANTGELFFGEGSRLTVL.

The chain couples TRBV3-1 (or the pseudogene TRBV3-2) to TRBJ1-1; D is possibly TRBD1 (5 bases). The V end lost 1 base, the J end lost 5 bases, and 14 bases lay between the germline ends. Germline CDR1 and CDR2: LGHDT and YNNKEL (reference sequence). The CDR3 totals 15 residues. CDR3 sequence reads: CASSQVPGLVTEAFF. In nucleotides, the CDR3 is TGTGCCAGCAGCCAAGTCCCAGGGCTTGTTACTGAAGCTTTCTTT.